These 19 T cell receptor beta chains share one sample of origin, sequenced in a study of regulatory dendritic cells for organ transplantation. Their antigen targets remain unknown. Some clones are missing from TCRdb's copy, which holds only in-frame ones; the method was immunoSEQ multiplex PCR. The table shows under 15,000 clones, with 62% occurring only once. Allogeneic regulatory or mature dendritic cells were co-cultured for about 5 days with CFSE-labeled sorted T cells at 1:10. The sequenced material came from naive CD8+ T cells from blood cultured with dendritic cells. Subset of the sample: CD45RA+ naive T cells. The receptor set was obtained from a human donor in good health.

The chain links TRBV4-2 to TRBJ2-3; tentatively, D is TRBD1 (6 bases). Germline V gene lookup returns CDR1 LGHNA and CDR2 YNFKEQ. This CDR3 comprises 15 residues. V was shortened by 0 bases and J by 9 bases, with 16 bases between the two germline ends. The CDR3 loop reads CASSQEWPQGRTQYF. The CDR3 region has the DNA TGTGCCAGCAGCCAAGAATGGCCCCAGGGGAGAACGCAGTATTTT.

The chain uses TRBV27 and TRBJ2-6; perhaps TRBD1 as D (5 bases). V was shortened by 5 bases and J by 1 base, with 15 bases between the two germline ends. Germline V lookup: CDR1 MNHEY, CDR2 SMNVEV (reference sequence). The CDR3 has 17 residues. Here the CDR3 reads CASSHQGSLSGANVLTF. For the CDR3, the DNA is TGTGCCAGCAGTCACCAGGGATCACTATCTGGGGCCAACGTCCTGACTTTC.

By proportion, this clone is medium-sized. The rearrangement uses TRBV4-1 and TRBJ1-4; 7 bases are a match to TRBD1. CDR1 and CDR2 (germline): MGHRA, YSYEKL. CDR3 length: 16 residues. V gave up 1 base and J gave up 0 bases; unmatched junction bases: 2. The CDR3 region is CASSQADRATNEKLFF. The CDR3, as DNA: TGCGCCAGCAGCCAAGCAGACAGGGCAACTAATGAAAAACTGTTTTTT.

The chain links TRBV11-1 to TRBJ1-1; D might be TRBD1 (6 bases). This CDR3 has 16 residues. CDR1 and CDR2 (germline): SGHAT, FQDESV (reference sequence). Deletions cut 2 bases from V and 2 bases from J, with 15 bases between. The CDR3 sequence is CASSLYGGAANTEAFF. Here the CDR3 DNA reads TGTGCCAGCAGCTTATACGGGGGGGCGGCTAACACTGAAGCTTTCTTT.

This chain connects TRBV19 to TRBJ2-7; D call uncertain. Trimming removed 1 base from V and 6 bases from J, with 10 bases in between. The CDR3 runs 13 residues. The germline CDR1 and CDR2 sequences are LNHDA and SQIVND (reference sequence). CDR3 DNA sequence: TGTGCCAGTAGTATAGTTTTGAGTGGCGAGCAGTACTTC. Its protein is CASSIVLSGEQYF.

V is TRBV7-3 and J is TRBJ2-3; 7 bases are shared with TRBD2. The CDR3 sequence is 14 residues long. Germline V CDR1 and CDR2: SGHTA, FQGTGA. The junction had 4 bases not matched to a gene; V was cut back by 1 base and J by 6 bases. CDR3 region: CASSLSGGGDTQYF. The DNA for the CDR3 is TGTGCCAGCAGCTTAAGCGGGGGAGGGGATACGCAGTATTTT.

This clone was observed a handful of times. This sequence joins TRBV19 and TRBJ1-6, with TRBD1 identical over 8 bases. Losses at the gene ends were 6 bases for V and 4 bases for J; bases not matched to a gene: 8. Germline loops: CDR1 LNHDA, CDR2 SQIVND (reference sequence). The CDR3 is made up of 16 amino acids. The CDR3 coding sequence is TGTGCCAGTAGCAGCACGACAGGGGCGTATAATTCACCCCTCCACTTT. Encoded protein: CASSSTTGAYNSPLHF.

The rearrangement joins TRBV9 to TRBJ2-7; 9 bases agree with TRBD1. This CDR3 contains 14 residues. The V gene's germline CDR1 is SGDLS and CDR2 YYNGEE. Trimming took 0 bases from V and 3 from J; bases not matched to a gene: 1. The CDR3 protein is CASSVVDRGYEQYF. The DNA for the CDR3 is TGTGCCAGCAGCGTAGTGGACAGGGGCTACGAGCAGTACTTC.

The CDR3 region has the DNA TGTGCCAGCAGCTCCTACGGGACAGGGTTTAAGGAGCAGTACTTC. Its protein product is CASSSYGTGFKEQYF. The rearrangement joins TRBV13 to TRBJ2-7; 9 nucleotides line up with TRBD1. The germline V gene has CDR1 PRHDT and CDR2 FYEKMQ (reference sequence). CDR3 length: 15 amino acids. The V and J ends lost 4 bases and 7 bases, in that order; junction bases with no gene match: 11.

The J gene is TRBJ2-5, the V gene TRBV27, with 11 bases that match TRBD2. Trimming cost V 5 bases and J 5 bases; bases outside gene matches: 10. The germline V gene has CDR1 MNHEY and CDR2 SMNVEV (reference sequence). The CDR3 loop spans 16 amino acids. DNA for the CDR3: TGTGCCAGCAGTCAACTAGCGGGGGCCTTCCAGGAGACCCAGTACTTC. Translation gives CASSQLAGAFQETQYF.

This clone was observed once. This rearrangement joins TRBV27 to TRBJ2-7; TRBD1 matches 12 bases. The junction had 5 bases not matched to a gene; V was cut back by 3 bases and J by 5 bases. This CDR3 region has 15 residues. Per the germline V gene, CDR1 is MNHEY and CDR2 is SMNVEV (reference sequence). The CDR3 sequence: CASSFGTGGGNEQYF. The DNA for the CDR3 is TGTGCCAGCAGTTTCGGGACAGGGGGCGGGAACGAGCAGTACTTC.

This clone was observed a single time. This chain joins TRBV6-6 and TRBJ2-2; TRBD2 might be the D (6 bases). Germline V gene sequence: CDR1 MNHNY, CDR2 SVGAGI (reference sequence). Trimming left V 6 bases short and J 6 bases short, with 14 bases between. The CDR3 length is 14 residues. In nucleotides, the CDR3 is TGTGCCAGCAGCCAGGAGGGGTGGGCCGGGGAGCTGTTTTTT. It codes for CASSQEGWAGELFF.

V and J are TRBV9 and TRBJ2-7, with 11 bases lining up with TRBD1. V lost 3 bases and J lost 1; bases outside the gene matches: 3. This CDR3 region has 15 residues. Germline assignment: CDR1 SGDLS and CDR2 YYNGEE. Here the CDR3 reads CASSAGQGASYEQYF. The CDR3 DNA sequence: TGTGCCAGCAGCGCCGGACAGGGGGCATCCTACGAGCAGTACTTC.

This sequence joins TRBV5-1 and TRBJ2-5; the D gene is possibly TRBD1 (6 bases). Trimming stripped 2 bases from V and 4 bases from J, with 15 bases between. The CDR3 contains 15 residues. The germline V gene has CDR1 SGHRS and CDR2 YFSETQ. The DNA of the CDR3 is TGCGCCAGCAGCTTCGGGGACACGGGCGGAGAGACCCAGTACTTC. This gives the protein CASSFGDTGGETQYF.

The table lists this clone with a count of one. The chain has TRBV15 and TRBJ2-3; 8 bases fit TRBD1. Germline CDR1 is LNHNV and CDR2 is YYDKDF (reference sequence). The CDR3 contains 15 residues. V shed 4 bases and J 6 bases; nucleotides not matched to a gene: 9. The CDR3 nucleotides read TGTGCCACCAGCATCTCTGACAGGGGCCCCGATACGCAGTATTTT. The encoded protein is CATSISDRGPDTQYF.

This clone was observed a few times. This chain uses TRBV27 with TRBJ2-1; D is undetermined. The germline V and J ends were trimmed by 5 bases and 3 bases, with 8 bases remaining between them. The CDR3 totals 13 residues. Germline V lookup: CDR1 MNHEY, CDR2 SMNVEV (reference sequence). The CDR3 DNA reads TGTGCCAGCAGTGACTTCCGCTACAATGAGCAGTTCTTC. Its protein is CASSDFRYNEQFF.

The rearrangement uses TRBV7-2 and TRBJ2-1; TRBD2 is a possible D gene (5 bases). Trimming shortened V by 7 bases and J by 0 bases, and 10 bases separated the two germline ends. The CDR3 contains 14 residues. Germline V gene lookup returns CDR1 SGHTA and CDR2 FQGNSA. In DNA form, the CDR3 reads TGTGCCAGCACCCTGGGAGCCTCCTACAATGAGCAGTTCTTC. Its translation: CASTLGASYNEQFF.

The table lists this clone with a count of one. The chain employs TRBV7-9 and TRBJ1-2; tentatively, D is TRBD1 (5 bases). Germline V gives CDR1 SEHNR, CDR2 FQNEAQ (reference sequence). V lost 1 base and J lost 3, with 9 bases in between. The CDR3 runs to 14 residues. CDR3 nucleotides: TGTGCCAGCAGCTTAGTCGGGGACTACTATGGCTACACCTTC. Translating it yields CASSLVGDYYGYTF. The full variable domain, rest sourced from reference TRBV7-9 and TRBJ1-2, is DTGVSQNPRHKITKRGQNVTFRCDPISEHNRLYWYRQTLGQGPEFLTYFQNEAQLEKSRLLSDRFSAERPKGSFSTLEIQRTEQGDSAMYLCASSLVGDYYGYTFGSGTRLTVV.

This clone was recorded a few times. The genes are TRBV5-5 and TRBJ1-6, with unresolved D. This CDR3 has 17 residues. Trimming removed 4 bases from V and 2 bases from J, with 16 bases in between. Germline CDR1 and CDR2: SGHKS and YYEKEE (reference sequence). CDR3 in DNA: TGTGCCAGCAGCAGCGATGAGGGTACCCCCTATAATTCACCCCTCCACTTT. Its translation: CASSSDEGTPYNSPLHF.